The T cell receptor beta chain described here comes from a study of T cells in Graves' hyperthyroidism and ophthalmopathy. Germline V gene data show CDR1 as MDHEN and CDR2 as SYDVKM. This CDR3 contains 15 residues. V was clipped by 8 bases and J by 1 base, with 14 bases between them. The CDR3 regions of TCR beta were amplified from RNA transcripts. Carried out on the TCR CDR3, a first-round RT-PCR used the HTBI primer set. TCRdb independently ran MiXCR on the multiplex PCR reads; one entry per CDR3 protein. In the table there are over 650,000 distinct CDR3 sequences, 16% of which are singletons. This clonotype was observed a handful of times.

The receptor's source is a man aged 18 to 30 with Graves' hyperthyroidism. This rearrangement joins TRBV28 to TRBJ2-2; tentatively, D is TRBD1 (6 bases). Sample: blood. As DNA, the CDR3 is TGTGCCAGCCTGGACAGCCTCATGAACACCGGGGAGCTGTTTTTT. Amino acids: CASLDSLMNTGELFF.